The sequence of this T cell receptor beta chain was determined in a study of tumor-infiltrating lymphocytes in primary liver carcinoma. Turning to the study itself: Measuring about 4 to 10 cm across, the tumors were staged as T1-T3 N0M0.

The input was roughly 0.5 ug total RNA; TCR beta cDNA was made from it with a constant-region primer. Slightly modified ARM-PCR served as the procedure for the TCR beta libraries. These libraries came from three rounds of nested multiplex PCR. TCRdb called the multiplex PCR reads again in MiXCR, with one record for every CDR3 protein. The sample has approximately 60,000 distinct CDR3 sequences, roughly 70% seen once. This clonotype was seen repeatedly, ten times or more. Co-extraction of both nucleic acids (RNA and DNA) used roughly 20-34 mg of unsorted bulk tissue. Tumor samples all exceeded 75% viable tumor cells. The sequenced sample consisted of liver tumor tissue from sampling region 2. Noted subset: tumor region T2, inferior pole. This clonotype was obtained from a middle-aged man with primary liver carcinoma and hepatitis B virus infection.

The CDR3 nucleotides read TGCGCCAGCAGTGAAGGCGGGAGCTCCTACAATGAGCAGTTCTTC. It is translated as CASSEGGSSYNEQFF. The chain has TRBV10-1 and TRBJ2-1; 7 bases are shared with TRBD2. CDR1 and CDR2 from the germline V gene are WNHNN and SYGVQD (reference sequence). CDR3 length: 15 amino acids. The V segment lost 3 bases and the J segment 0 bases; nucleotides outside the gene matches: 2.